This T cell receptor beta chain originates from a study of blood T cell repertoires in COVID-19. Study in general: T cells, B-cell-depleted T cells, or PBMCs supplied cDNA or gDNA.

Germline CDR1 and CDR2: LGHDT and YNNKEL (reference sequence). V dropped 3 bases and J dropped 4; count of bases not matched to a gene: 0. This CDR3 comprises 13 residues. Assignment of participants to cohorts was predicated upon participant-reported clinical history. This table comes from immunoSEQ multiplex PCR, and its TCRdb copy is limited to in-frame clones, with some not included. The table includes approximately 260,000 clones, about nine tenths detected once. This TCR derives from a woman in her thirties with acute COVID-19. The specimen was PBMCs or T cells enriched from blood (not recorded which). The chain combines TRBV3-1 (or the pseudogene TRBV3-2) with TRBJ1-1; the match to TRBD1 covers 9 bases. The CDR3 here is CASSQGQGTEAFF. In DNA form, the CDR3 reads TGTGCCAGCAGCCAGGGACAGGGCACTGAAGCTTTCTTT.